This T cell receptor (beta chain) is from a study of Graves' ophthalmopathy and Graves' hyperthyroidism. About the study: Peripheral blood (taken before any treatment) was collected at initial diagnosis. Study-level findings and limits: Blood also contained most of the expanded thyroid clonotypes above 0.001 frequency.

The study amplified TCR beta CDR3 regions using RNA transcripts. RT-PCR in the first round used HTBI primers; a second-round multiplex PCR followed. TCRdb itself ran the multiplex PCR reads through MiXCR, one entry per CDR3 protein. Of a few hundred thousand distinct CDR3 sequences listed, roughly 17% were seen once; the top ten hold 2.4%. Trimming took 10 bases from V and 3 from J, leaving 10 bases between them. The CDR3 is 11 amino acids. Per the germline V gene, CDR1 is MRHNA and CDR2 is SNTAGT. Of note for this clonotype: The antigen is unknown.

Among the hyperthyroidism patients, all were newly diagnosed, aged 18 to 65, with under 2 months' duration. This sequence was found in an adult woman with stable Graves' hyperthyroidism. The sample was peripheral blood. V and J are TRBV6-4 and TRBJ2-7; D may be TRBD2 (6 bases). For the CDR3, the DNA is TGTGCCACCCCGGGACTCTACGAGCAGTACTTC. It specifies CATPGLYEQYF.